This TCR beta chain was identified during a study of technical replicates of blood from a handful of donors. Germline V gene lookup returns CDR1 MNHEY and CDR2 SMNVEV (reference sequence). V was trimmed by 1 base and J by 1 base, leaving 7 bases between them. The CDR3 extends over 14 amino acids. This clone was seen only once. TCRdb keeps only in-frame clones here, not all; method: immunoSEQ multiplex PCR. This sample has roughly 80,000 clones, with around 94% found just once. J is TRBJ2-5 and V is TRBV27, with D uncertain. This TCR was recovered from a human donor in good health. Sequenced: T cells isolated from PBMCs. CDR3 DNA sequence: TGTGCCAGCAGTTTATACACCACCCAAGAGACCCAGTACTTC. Its translation: CASSLYTTQETQYF.